Reported below is one T cell receptor beta chain. What it recognizes is unknown. The V gene's germline CDR1 is GTSNPN and CDR2 SVGIG (reference sequence). V was pared by 3 bases and J by 8 bases, with 6 bases of the junction left unmatched. The CDR3 length is 15 residues. TCRdb re-called the 5' RACE reads through MiXCR, storing one row per CDR3 protein. The table includes about 470,000 distinct CDR3 sequences, about 23% detected once. These data are taken from a study of T-cell memory formation after mild COVID-19. Study details: There were largely donor-specific TCR clusters. General study points: Day 37-peaking second-wave clones had unconfirmed SARS-CoV-2 specificity.

The chain joins TRBV30 to TRBJ2-1; the match to TRBD2 covers 14 bases. This TCR was sampled from an adult woman who had mild COVID-19 (a few samples of this study predate the infection). Cell type and time point are not known. The sequenced sample was PBMCs or a T cell subset sorted from them (not recorded which). CDR3 nucleotide sequence: TGTGCCTGGAGCCCGGGACTAGCGGGAGTGTATGAGCAGTTCTTC. It yields the protein CAWSPGLAGVYEQFF.